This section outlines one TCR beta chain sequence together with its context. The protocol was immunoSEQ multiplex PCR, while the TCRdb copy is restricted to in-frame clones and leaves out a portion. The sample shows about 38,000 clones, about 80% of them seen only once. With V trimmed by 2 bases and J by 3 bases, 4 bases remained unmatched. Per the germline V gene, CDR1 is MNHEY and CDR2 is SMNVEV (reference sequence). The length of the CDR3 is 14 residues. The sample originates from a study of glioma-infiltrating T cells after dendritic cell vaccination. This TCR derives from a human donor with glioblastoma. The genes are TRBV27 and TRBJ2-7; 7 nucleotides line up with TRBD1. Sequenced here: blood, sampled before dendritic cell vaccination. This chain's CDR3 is CASSLRQGDYEQYF. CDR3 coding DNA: TGTGCCAGCAGTTTACGGCAGGGGGACTACGAGCAGTACTTC.